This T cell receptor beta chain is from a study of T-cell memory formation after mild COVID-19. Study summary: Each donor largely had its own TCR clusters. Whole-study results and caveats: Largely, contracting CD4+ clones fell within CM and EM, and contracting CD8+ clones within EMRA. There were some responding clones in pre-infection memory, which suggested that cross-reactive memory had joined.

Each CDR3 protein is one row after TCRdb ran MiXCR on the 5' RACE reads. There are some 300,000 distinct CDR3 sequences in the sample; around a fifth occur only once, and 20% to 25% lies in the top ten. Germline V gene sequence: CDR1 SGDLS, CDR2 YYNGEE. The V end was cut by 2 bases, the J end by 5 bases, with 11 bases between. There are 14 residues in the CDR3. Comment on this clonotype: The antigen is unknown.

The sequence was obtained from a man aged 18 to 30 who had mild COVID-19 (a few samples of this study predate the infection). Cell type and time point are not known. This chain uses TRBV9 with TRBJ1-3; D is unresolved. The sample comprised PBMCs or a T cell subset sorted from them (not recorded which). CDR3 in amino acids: CASSVDKGRNTIYF. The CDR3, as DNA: TGTGCCAGCAGCGTCGACAAAGGGAGAAACACCATATATTTT.